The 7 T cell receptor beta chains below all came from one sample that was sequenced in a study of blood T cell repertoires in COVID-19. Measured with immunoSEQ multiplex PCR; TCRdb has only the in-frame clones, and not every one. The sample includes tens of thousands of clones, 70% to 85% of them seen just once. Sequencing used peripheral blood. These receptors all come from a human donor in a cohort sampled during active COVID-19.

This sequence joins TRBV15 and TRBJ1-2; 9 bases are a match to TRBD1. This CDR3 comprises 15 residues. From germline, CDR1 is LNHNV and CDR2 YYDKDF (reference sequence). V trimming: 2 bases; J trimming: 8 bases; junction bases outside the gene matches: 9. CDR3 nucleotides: TGTGCCACCAGCAGAAGTACAGGGGGCTTTGAAGGCTACACCTTC. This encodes CATSRSTGGFEGYTF.

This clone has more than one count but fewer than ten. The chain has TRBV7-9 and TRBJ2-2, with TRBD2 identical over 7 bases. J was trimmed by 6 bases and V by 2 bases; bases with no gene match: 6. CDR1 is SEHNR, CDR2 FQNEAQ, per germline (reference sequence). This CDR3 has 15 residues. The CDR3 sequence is CASSLQGGFAGELFF. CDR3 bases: TGTGCCAGCAGCTTACAGGGAGGGTTTGCCGGGGAGCTGTTTTTT.

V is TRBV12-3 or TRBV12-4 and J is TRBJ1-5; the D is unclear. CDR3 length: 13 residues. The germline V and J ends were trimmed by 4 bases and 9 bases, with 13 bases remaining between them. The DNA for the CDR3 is TGTGCCAGCAGTTCGGTCCGTGCGGGGCCCCAGCATTTT. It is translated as CASSSVRAGPQHF.

The CDR3 sequence is CASSLGQGENQPQHF. The DNA for the CDR3 is TGCGCCAGCAGCCTTGGACAGGGGGAAAATCAGCCCCAGCATTTT. The V call is TRBV5-1, the J call TRBJ1-5; TRBD1 matches 10 bases. J gave up 4 bases and V 4 bases, and 5 bases lay outside the gene matches. The CDR3 spans 15 residues. From germline, CDR1 is SGHRS and CDR2 YFSETQ.

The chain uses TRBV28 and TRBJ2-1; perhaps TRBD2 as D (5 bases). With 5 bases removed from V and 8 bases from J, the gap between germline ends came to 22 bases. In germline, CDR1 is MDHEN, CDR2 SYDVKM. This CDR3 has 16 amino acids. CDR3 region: CASSRPQAAKGHEQFF. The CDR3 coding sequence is TGTGCCAGCAGTCGACCGCAAGCGGCCAAAGGCCATGAGCAGTTCTTC.

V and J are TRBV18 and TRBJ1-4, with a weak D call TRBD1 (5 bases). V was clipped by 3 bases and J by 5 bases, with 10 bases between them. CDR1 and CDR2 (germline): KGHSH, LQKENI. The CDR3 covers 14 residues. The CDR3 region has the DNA TGTGCCAGCTCACCGGGGCAGCCAAATGAAAAACTGTTTTTT. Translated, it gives CASSPGQPNEKLFF.

The CDR3 loop is CASSYDYRGEQFF. In DNA, the CDR3 is TGTGCCAGCAGTTACGACTATCGGGGTGAGCAGTTCTTC. V gene TRBV6-5 combines with J gene TRBJ2-1; a weak D match, TRBD2 (5 bases). The germline V gene encodes CDR1 MNHEY and CDR2 SVGAGI. V was clipped by 2 bases and J by 9 bases, with 11 bases between them. The CDR3 runs 13 residues.